Shown below are 26 T cell receptor beta chains from a single sample sequenced in a study of T-cell reconstitution after alpha-beta-depleted transplantation in children. Unique molecular identifiers were used to barcode this TCRbeta library. One entry per CDR3 protein results from TCRdb running MiXCR on the PCR reads. The table has around 240,000 distinct CDR3 sequences, roughly 7.7% seen once; the top ten hold 6% to 7%. Source: PBMCs, mostly from graft donor cells, taken 180 days after TCRalphabeta/CD19-depleted stem cell transplant. The receptors originated from a male patient aged 10 to 17 who had a stem cell transplant for acute lymphoblastic leukemia, so the T cells may come from the graft donor.

There are many counts of this clonotype. V is TRBV12-3 or TRBV12-4 and J is TRBJ2-3; D possibly uses TRBD1 or TRBD2 (7 bases each). This CDR3 has 14 residues. V shed 8 bases and J shed 2 bases, with 14 bases lying between them. CDR3 in DNA: TGTGCCAGCTCGCAGGGGGGGGCCACAGATACGCAGTATTTT. Its translation is CASSQGGATDTQYF.

About this clonotype: A single base separates this from a much larger clone, so it may be a read error. This likely comes from a read error, as the CDR3 has no conserved phenylalanine or tryptophan at its end. This chain uses TRBV6-1 with TRBJ2-5; D remains ambiguous. The CDR3 covers 14 residues. The germline V gene has CDR1 MNHNS and CDR2 SASEGT. V lost 4 bases, J lost 5 bases, and 14 bases lay in between. The CDR3 DNA sequence: TGTGCCAGCAGTGGGGGTGAGAGTTGGGAGACCCAGTACTAC. This gives the protein CASSGGESWETQYY.

This sequence joins TRBV7-8 and TRBJ1-6, with D uncertain. CDR3 length: 17 residues. V gave up 2 bases and J gave up 0 bases, with 11 bases separating them. Per germline, CDR1 SGHVS and CDR2 FQNEAQ. The CDR3 sequence: CASSLLAVNSYNSPLHF. The CDR3 DNA follows: TGTGCCAGCAGCTTACTAGCCGTAAACTCCTATAATTCACCCCTCCACTTT.

This clonotype has only a few counts. The junction departs from the called germline gene at one end, perhaps through a read error. The chain links TRBV19 to TRBJ2-1; D is ambiguous. Germline V lookup: CDR1 LNHDA, CDR2 SQIVND (reference sequence). There are 11 residues in the CDR3. The CDR3 nucleotides are TGTGCCAGTAGTAACTACGATGAGCAGTTCTTC. The encoded protein is CASSNYDEQFF. Looking up the rest from reference TRBV19 and TRBJ2-1 gives the full variable domain: DGGITQSPKYLFRKEGQNVTLSCEQNLNHDAMYWYRQDPGQGLRLIYYSQIVNDFQKGDIAEGYSVSREKKESFPLTVTSAQKNPTAFYLCASSNYDEQFFGPGTRLTVL.

The sample holds many counts of this clonotype. V usage is TRBV11-3 and J usage is TRBJ2-2, with D maybe TRBD2 (5 bases). The CDR3 covers 15 residues. Trimming cost V 4 bases and J 6 bases, with 15 bases left between them. Germline lookup yields CDR1 SGHNT and CDR2 YENEEA. The CDR3 protein is CASSSRDRPPGELFF. CDR3 DNA sequence: TGTGCCAGCAGCTCCCGGGATAGACCCCCCGGGGAGCTGTTTTTT.

This clonotype was found many times. This chain connects TRBV7-9 to TRBJ2-3; 8 bases map to TRBD1. V lost 1 base, J lost 3 bases, and 3 bases stayed unmatched. This CDR3 comprises 15 residues. CDR1 SEHNR and CDR2 FQNEAQ come from the germline V gene (reference sequence). The CDR3 bases are TGTGCCAGCAGCTTAGAGGACAGGGAAACAGATACGCAGTATTTT. Translation: CASSLEDRETDTQYF.

This chain joins TRBV6-1 and TRBJ2-2; unclear D gene. Germline lookup yields CDR1 MNHNS and CDR2 SASEGT. The germline V and J ends were trimmed by 2 bases and 5 bases, with 12 bases remaining between them. The CDR3 has 15 amino acids. CDR3 loop: CASSEWGWATGELFF. The CDR3, as DNA: TGTGCCAGCAGTGAATGGGGATGGGCGACCGGGGAGCTGTTTTTT.

This clonotype occurred many times. This chain connects TRBV9 to TRBJ1-2; no clear D gene. The V and J ends lost 7 bases and 8 bases respectively, with 12 bases between them. From germline, CDR1 is SGDLS and CDR2 YYNGEE. This CDR3 comprises 11 residues. The CDR3 spells CASGATAGYTF. CDR3 bases: TGTGCCAGCGGAGCTACGGCCGGCTACACCTTC.

This clonotype has ten or more counts. The genes are TRBV29-1 and TRBJ2-7, with D perhaps matching TRBD2 (6 bases). The CDR3 has 14 residues. V gave up 6 bases and J gave up 3 bases, with 18 bases separating them. The V gene's germline CDR1 is SQVTM and CDR2 ANQGSEA. CDR3 region: CSVSGTYSFYEQYF. CDR3 bases: TGCAGCGTGTCCGGGACTTATAGTTTCTACGAGCAGTACTTC.

This clonotype was detected many times. V is TRBV7-3 and J is TRBJ2-7, with 8 bases fitting TRBD1. Germline V gene data show CDR1 as SGHTA and CDR2 as FQGTGA. The CDR3 totals 15 residues. J lost 3 bases, V lost 3 bases, and 7 bases had no gene match. CDR3 sequence (DNA): TGTGCCAGCAGCTTCCTACCGGGACAGGACTACGAGCAGTACTTC. It codes for CASSFLPGQDYEQYF.

The sample holds many counts of this clonotype. The V call is TRBV7-8, the J call TRBJ1-5; maybe TRBD1 (5 bases). The CDR3 has 16 residues. Germline V gene lookup returns CDR1 SGHVS and CDR2 FQNEAQ. V was trimmed by 0 bases and J by 2 bases, leaving 11 bases between them. The CDR3 is CASSLATGGGNQPQHF. The CDR3 DNA sequence: TGTGCCAGCAGCTTAGCGACCGGGGGAGGCAATCAGCCCCAGCATTTT.

In this sample, this clonotype turned up many times. The gene calls are TRBV20-1 and TRBJ2-5; possibly TRBD2 for D (5 bases). The CDR3 is 13 amino acids. The V gene's germline CDR1 is DFQATT and CDR2 SNEGSKA (reference sequence). The V end was cut by 6 bases, the J end by 5 bases, with 16 bases between. CDR3 bases: TGCAGTGCCTCCGAGGGCTTAAGGGAGACCCAGTACTTC. It is translated as CSASEGLRETQYF.

This clonotype came up many times. Germline is not matched at one junction end, which may reflect a read error. The J gene is TRBJ2-1, the V gene TRBV9; TRBD2 aligns across 8 bases. From germline, CDR1 is SGDLS and CDR2 YYNGEE. This CDR3 contains 13 residues. Here the CDR3 reads CASSPPTPAGEEF. CDR3 nucleotide sequence: TGTGCCAGCAGCCCCCCCACCCCAGCGGGGGAGGAGTTC.

This clonotype was seen at least ten times. V is TRBV6-6 and J is TRBJ2-7; D possibly matches TRBD1 or TRBD2 (5 bases each). The CDR3 extends over 13 amino acids. Germline CDR1 MNHNY, CDR2 SVGAGI (reference sequence). Trimming stripped 2 bases from V and 6 bases from J, with 11 bases between. Here the CDR3 reads CASSYGRAGEQYF. The CDR3 DNA follows: TGTGCCAGCAGTTACGGCAGGGCGGGCGAGCAGTACTTC.

This clonotype was detected only a few times. J is TRBJ1-6 and V is TRBV3-1; D is undetermined. Germline CDR1 LGHDT, CDR2 YNNKEL (reference sequence). The CDR3 totals 13 residues. The ends were cut back, 4 bases at V and 10 bases at J, with 11 bases in the middle. CDR3 DNA: TGTGCCAGCAGCCGTATAGGCAAATCACCCCTCCACTTT. Translating gives CASSRIGKSPLHF.

This clonotype has ten or more counts. The V and J genes are TRBV11-2 and TRBJ1-2; TRBD1 is a possible D gene (5 bases). Trimming took 0 bases from V and 10 from J, leaving 12 bases between them. The germline gives CDR1 SGHAT, CDR2 FQNNGV. CDR3 size: 13 residues. The CDR3 here is CASSLDQGRPYTF. The CDR3 DNA reads as TGTGCCAGCAGCTTAGATCAGGGCAGACCCTACACCTTC.

A few counts support this clonotype. The J gene is TRBJ1-4, the V gene TRBV15, with TRBD1 identical over 7 bases. V lost 5 bases and J lost 7; bases outside the gene matches: 4. This CDR3 spans 13 amino acids. Germline assignment: CDR1 LNHNV and CDR2 YYDKDF (reference sequence). CDR3 DNA sequence: TGTGCCACCAGCCTCCGGGACAGTGAAAAACTGTTTTTT. It translates to CATSLRDSEKLFF.

This clonotype was picked up many times. The chain joins TRBV27 to TRBJ1-2; TRBD1 matches 7 bases. Losses at the gene ends were 4 bases for V and 7 bases for J; bases not matched to a gene: 18. Germline V gene sequence: CDR1 MNHEY, CDR2 SMNVEV (reference sequence). This CDR3 spans 17 amino acids. The CDR3 DNA reads TGTGCCAGCAGTTCCTCACCTTGGGGACAGCAAGCGGGTGGCTACACCTTC. Translation gives CASSSSPWGQQAGGYTF.

This clonotype showed up many times. This chain links TRBV7-2 with TRBJ2-6; D remains unclear. The V gene lost 1 base and the J gene lost 4 bases, with 8 bases spanning the gap. The CDR3 contains 15 residues. Germline loops: CDR1 SGHTA, CDR2 FQGNSA. The CDR3 region has the DNA TGTGCCAGCAGCTTAGACCCCGGCGGGGCCAACGTCCTGACTTTC. As protein: CASSLDPGGANVLTF.

Ten or more counts support this clonotype. The rearrangement links TRBV29-1 to TRBJ1-2; D is unclear. The CDR3 has 14 residues. CDR1 and CDR2 (germline): SQVTM, ANQGSEA. V was pared by 1 base and J by 0 bases, with 9 bases between. The CDR3 sequence: CSVEVRQANYGYTF. The CDR3 nucleotides read TGCAGCGTTGAAGTTCGACAAGCTAACTATGGCTACACCTTC. The variable domain in full, with the rest retrieved from reference TRBV29-1 and TRBJ1-2, is SAVISQKPSRDICQRGTSLTIQCQVDSQVTMMFWYRQQPGQSLTLIATANQGSEATYESGFVIDKFPISRPNLTFSTLTVSNMSPEDSSIYLCSVEVRQANYGYTFGSGTRLTVV.

This clonotype was seen many times. The chain links TRBV5-5 to TRBJ1-5; unclear D gene. The ends were cut back, 0 bases at V and 1 base at J, with 8 bases in the middle. Germline-derived CDR1 and CDR2 are SGHKS and YYEKEE (reference sequence). The CDR3 covers 15 residues. The CDR3 sequence is CASSLGTASNQPQHF. In nucleotides, the CDR3 is TGTGCCAGCAGCTTGGGAACAGCGAGCAATCAGCCCCAGCATTTT.

This clonotype was detected a few times. The chain couples TRBV18 to TRBJ1-2; 10 bases are shared with TRBD1. Germline V CDR1 and CDR2: KGHSH, LQKENI. This CDR3 contains 15 residues. The J segment lost 6 bases and the V segment lost 6 bases, leaving 10 bases of the junction unmatched. The CDR3 DNA is TGTGCCAGCTCGCCCCGTGCCGGGACAGGGGATGGCTACACCTTC. Protein product: CASSPRAGTGDGYTF.

This clonotype was seen ten or more times. The genes are TRBV5-8 and TRBJ2-7; D gene unclear. This CDR3 comprises 13 residues. Germline V gene lookup returns CDR1 SGHTS and CDR2 YDEGEE. The V and J ends lost 0 bases and 3 bases respectively, with 7 bases between them. Here the CDR3 DNA reads TGTGCCAGCAGCTTGGGACGGTTCTACGAGCAGTACTTC. This translates into CASSLGRFYEQYF.

This clonotype was found many times. V and J are TRBV5-6 and TRBJ1-6, with 12 bases identical to TRBD1. J was trimmed by 9 bases and V by 4 bases; bases with no gene match: 11. CDR1 is SGHDT and CDR2 is YYEEEE in the germline V gene. There are 17 residues in the CDR3. For the CDR3, the DNA is TGTGCCAGCAGCGATCCGGGACAGGGGGCTAGTGGTTCACCCCTCCACTTT. Its translation: CASSDPGQGASGSPLHF.

This clonotype showed up many times. This chain uses TRBV5-1 with TRBJ2-3, with D possibly TRBD1 on 5 matching bases. The CDR3 contains 14 residues. Germline V gene data show CDR1 as SGHRS and CDR2 as YFSETQ. V was shortened by 0 bases and J by 6 bases, with 11 bases between the two germline ends. CDR3 region: CASSLGQRWDTQYF. The CDR3 DNA reads as TGCGCCAGCAGCTTGGGACAGCGATGGGATACGCAGTATTTT.

This clonotype was counted many times. This chain joins TRBV6-5 and TRBJ2-7; TRBD1 might be the D (5 bases). The V end was cut by 6 bases, the J end by 1 base, with 10 bases between. The germline CDR1 and CDR2 sequences are MNHEY and SVGAGI. This CDR3 region has 13 residues. The CDR3 region has the DNA TGTGCCAGCAGCATCCAGGGTTCCTACGAGCAGTACTTC. Protein sequence: CASSIQGSYEQYF.